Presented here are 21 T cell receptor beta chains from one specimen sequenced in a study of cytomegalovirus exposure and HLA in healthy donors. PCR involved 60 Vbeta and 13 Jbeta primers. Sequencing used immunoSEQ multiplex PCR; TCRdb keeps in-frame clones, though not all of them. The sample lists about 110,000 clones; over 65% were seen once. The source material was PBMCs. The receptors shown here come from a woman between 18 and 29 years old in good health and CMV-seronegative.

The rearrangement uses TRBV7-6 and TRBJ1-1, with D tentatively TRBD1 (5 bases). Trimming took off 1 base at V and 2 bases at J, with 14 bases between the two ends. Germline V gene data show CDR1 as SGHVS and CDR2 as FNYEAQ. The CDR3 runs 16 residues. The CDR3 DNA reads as TGTGCCAGCAGCTTAGGCAGGGTCGCCAAAAACACTGAAGCTTTCTTT. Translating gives CASSLGRVAKNTEAFF. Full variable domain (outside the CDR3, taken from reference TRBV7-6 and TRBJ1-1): GAGVSQSPRYKVTKRGQDVALRCDPISGHVSLYWYRQALGQGPEFLTYFNYEAQQDKSGLPNDRFSAERPEGSISTLTIQRTEQRDSAMYRCASSLGRVAKNTEAFFGQGTRLTVV.

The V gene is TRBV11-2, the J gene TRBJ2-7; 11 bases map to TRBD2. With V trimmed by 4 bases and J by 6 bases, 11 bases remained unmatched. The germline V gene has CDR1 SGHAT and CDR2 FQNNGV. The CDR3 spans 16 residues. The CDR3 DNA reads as TGTGCCAGCAGCTCCGGGACTAGCGGCATAGGTTGCGAGCAGTACTTC. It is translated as CASSSGTSGIGCEQYF.

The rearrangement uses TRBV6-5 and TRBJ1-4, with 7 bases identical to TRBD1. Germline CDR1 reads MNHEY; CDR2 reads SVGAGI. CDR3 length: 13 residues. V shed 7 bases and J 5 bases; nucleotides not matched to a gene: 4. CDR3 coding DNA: TGTGCCAGCAAACGGGACAGCAATGAAAAACTGTTTTTT. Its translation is CASKRDSNEKLFF.

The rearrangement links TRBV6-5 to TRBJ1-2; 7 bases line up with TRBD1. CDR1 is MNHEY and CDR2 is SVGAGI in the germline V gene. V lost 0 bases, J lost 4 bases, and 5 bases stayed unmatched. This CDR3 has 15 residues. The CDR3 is CASSYSGGKGYGYTF. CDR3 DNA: TGTGCCAGCAGTTACTCAGGGGGCAAGGGCTATGGCTACACCTTC.

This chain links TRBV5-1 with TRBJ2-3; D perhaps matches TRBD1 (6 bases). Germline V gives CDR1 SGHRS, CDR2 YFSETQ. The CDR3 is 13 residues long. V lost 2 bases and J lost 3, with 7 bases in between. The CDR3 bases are TGCGCCAGCAGCTTCGGACAGACAGATACGCAGTATTTT. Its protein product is CASSFGQTDTQYF.

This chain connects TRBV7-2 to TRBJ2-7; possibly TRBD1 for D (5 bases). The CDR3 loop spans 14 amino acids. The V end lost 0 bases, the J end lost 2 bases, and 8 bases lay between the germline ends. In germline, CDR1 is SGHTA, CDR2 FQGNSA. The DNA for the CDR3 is TGTGCCAGCAGCTTAGCGGCAGGGACCTACGAGCAGTACTTC. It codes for CASSLAAGTYEQYF.

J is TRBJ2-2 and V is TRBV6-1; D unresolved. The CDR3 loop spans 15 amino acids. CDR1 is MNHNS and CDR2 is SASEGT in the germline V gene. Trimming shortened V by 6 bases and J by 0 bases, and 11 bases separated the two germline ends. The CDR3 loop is CASRGEPTNTGELFF. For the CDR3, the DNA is TGTGCCAGCAGAGGAGAGCCGACGAACACCGGGGAGCTGTTTTTT.

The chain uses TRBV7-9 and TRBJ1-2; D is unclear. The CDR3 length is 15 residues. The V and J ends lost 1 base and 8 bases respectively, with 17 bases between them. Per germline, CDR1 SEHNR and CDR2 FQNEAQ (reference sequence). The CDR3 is CASSLGRLPPEGYTF. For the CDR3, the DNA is TGTGCCAGCAGCTTAGGAAGACTGCCGCCAGAAGGCTACACCTTC.

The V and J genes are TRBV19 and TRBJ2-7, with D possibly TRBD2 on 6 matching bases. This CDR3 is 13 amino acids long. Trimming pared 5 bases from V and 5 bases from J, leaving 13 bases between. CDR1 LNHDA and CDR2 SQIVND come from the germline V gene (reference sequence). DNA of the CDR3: TGTGCCAGTAGTTTGGGACTTTTCAACGAGCAGTACGTC. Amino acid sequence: CASSLGLFNEQYV.

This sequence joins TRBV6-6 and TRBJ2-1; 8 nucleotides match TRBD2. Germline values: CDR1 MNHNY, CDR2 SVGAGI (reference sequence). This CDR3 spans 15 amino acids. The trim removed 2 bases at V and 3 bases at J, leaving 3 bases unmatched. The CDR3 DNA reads TGTGCCAGCAGTTACCGAGCGGGGGTCTACAATGAGCAGTTCTTC. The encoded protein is CASSYRAGVYNEQFF.

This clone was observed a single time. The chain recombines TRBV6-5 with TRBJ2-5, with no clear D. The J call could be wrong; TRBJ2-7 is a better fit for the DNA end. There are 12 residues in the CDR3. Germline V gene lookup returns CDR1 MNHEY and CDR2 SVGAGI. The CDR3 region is CATMASVYEQYF. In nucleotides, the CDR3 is TGTGCCACCATGGCAAGCGTTTACGAGCAGTACTTC.

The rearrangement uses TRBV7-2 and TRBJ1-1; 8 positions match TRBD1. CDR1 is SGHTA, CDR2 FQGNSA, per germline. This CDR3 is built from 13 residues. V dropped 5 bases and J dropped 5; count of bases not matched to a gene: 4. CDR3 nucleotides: TGTGCCAGCAGCCAACAGGGGGGGACTGAAGCTTTCTTT. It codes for CASSQQGGTEAFF.

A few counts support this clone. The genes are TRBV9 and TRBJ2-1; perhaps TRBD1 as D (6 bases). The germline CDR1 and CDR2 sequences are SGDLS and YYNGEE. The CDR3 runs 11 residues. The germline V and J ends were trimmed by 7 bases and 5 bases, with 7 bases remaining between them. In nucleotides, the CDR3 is TGTGCCAGCGGACAGAACAATGAGCAGTTCTTC. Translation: CASGQNNEQFF.

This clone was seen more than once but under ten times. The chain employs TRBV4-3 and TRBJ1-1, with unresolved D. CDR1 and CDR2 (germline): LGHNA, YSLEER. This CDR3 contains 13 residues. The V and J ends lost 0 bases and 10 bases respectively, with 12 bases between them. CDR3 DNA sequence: TGCGCCAGCAGCCAAGATCCCGGCGGGAGAGCTTTCTTT. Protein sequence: CASSQDPGGRAFF.

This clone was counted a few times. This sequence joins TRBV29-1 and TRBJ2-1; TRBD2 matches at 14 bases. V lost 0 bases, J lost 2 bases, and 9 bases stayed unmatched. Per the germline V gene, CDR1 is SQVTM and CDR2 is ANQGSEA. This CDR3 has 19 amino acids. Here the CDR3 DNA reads TGCAGCGTTGAAGATCTGACTAGCGGGAGGGCCGGGACCTACAATGAGCAGTTCTTC. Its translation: CSVEDLTSGRAGTYNEQFF.

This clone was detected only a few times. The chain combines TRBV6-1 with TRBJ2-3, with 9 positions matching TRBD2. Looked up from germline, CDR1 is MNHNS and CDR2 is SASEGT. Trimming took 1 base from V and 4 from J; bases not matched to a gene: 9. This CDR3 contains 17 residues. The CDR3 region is CASSEGTGGGAADTQYF. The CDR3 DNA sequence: TGTGCCAGCAGTGAAGGCACGGGCGGGGGGGCCGCAGATACGCAGTATTTT.

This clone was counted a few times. The CDR3 is CATGGRTQGIGTDTQYF. In nucleotides, the CDR3 is TGTGCCACCGGTGGGAGGACACAGGGGATTGGCACAGATACGCAGTATTTT. V is TRBV15 and J is TRBJ2-3; maybe TRBD1 (7 bases). The germline gives CDR1 LNHNV, CDR2 YYDKDF (reference sequence). CDR3 length: 17 residues. V shed 8 bases and J shed 1 base, with 22 bases lying between them.

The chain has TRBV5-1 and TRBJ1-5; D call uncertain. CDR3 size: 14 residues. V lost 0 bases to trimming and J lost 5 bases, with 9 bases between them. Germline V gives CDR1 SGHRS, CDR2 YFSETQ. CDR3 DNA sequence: TGCGCCAGCAGCTTGGACAGTTTCTATCAGCCCCAGCATTTT. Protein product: CASSLDSFYQPQHF.

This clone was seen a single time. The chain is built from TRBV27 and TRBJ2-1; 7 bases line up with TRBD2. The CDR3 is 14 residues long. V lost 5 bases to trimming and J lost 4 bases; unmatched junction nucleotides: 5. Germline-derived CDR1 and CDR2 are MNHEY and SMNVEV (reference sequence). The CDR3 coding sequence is TGTGCCAGCAGTCTGGGCGGGAGATACAATGAGCAGTTCTTC. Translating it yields CASSLGGRYNEQFF.

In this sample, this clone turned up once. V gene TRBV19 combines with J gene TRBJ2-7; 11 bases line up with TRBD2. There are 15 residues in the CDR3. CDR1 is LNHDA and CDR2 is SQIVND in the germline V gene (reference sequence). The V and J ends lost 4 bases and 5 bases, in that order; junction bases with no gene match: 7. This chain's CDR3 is CASSTRLAGSNEQYF. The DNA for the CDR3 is TGTGCCAGTAGTACACGACTAGCGGGATCGAACGAGCAGTACTTC.

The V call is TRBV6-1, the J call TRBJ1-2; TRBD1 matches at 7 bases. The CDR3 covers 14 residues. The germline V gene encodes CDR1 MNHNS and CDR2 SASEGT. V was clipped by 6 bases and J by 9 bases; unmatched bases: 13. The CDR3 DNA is TGTGCCAGCAGACCCGGACAGGTGGAAGGGAGCTACACCTTC. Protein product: CASRPGQVEGSYTF.